Listed below are T cell receptor beta chains from one sample, sequenced in a study of shared clonotypes between healthy human individuals. Assay: immunoSEQ multiplex PCR; the TCRdb copy retains only in-frame clones and omits some. The table includes more than 2 million clones, 95% detected once. Sequencing used naive CD4+ T cells sorted from blood. These receptors were obtained from a man younger than 35 in good health. CDR3s include the opening cysteine and the closing phenylalanine or tryptophan. The D gene is left open where the match is weak. Only some rows state a clone size, as once, few, many or a class for expanded clones.

clone_size	j_call	v_call	d_call	cdr3_nt	cdr3_aa
.	TRBJ2-5	TRBV30	.	TGTGCCTGGAGACGGTCCGGGACTTGGTACTTC	CAWRRSGTWYF
.	TRBJ2-3	TRBV7-9	.	TGTGCCAGCGCCCCCCCCGAAATGCTTTTGGTCACAGATACGCAGTATTTT	CASAPPEMLLVTDTQYF
.	TRBJ2-2	TRBV29-1	.	TGCAGCGTTGATAGGCAGGGACCCACCGGGGAGCTGTTTTTT	CSVDRQGPTGELFF
.	TRBJ1-5	TRBV10-3	.	TGTGCCATCAGTGAGTCAAGTCGCAGTGCGAATCAGCCCCAGCATTTT	CAISESSRSANQPQHF
.	TRBJ2-7	TRBV10-3	.	TGTGCCATCAGTGATGGAGATTCCTACGAGCAGTACTTC	CAISDGDSYEQYF
.	TRBJ1-4	TRBV6-1	.	TGTGCCAGCAGCGAACGTTTTTGGGTGGGACCAACTAATGAAAAACTGTTTTTT	CASSERFWVGPTNEKLFF
.	TRBJ1-6	TRBV5-1	.	TGCGCCAGCAGCTTGGTATCAGCGACCAATTCACCCCTCCACTTT	CASSLVSATNSPLHF
.	TRBJ2-6	TRBV27	TRBD1	TGTGCCAGCAGCCCGGGACAGGGACGAAGCGGGGCCAACGTCCTGACTTTC	CASSPGQGRSGANVLTF
.	TRBJ1-1	TRBV30	.	TGTGCCTGGAGTGTATTGGGGCGAGGCACTGAAGCTTTCTTT	CAWSVLGRGTEAFF
once	TRBJ1-2	TRBV19	.	TGTGCCAGTTCCCCCCGGGACATACATGGCTACACCTTC	CASSPRDIHGYTF
.	TRBJ2-7	TRBV10-3	.	TGTGCCATCAGTTGGACAGCCGCCTACGAACAGTACTTC	CAISWTAAYEQYF
.	TRBJ1-5	TRBV9	.	TGTGCCAGCAGCGTAGAAGGGAGCAATCAGCCCCAGCATTTT	CASSVEGSNQPQHF
.	TRBJ2-1	TRBV2	TRBD1	TGTGCCAGCGGTAGACAGGGGGCGTTCGATGAGCAGTTCTTC	CASGRQGAFDEQFF
.	TRBJ2-4	TRBV6-1	.	TGTGCCAGCAGTGAAGCGAGTCAGCAACTAGCCACGTACTTC	CASSEASQQLATYF
once	TRBJ1-4	TRBV10-3	TRBD1	TGTGCCATCGGACAGGGGGCTGGAACTAATGAAAAACTGTTTTTT	CAIGQGAGTNEKLFF
.	TRBJ1-3	TRBV7-9	.	TGTGCCAGCAGCTTGTTGGGGGTAGGAAACACCATATATTTT	CASSLLGVGNTIYF
once	TRBJ1-6	TRBV19	.	TGTGCCAGTAGTATAGTGGCGGACAATAATTCACCCCTCCACTTT	CASSIVADNNSPLHF
.	TRBJ2-1	TRBV6-5	.	TGTGCCAGCAGTTACCGGACAGCGAGCTCCTACAATGAGCAGTTCTTC	CASSYRTASSYNEQFF
once	TRBJ1-5	TRBV7-9	TRBD1	TGTGCCAGCAGCTTAGGACAGGGGCCCCAGCATTTT	CASSLGQGPQHF
.	TRBJ2-1	TRBV18	.	TGTGCCAGCTCACCACCGGGACGGTCTTTGGAGGATCGATACAATGAGCAGTTCTTC	CASSPPGRSLEDRYNEQFF
.	TRBJ2-4	TRBV7-2	.	TGTGCCAGCAGCACGCGGACCATTGGAGCCATTCAGTACTTC	CASSTRTIGAIQYF
.	TRBJ2-3	TRBV2	.	TGTGCCAGCAGTGAGTGGTCAGATACGCAGTATTTT	CASSEWSDTQYF
.	TRBJ1-1	TRBV5-1	.	TGCGCCAGCAGCTTGGCAGACAACACTGAAGCTTTCTTT	CASSLADNTEAFF
.	TRBJ2-7	TRBV7-8	TRBD1	TGTGCCAGCAGCAAATGGACAGGTTCCTACGAGCAGTACTTC	CASSKWTGSYEQYF
.	TRBJ2-1	TRBV10-3	.	TGTGCCATCAGTGAGGGTCTAGCCGCCAATGAGCAGTTCTTC	CAISEGLAANEQFF
.	TRBJ2-3	TRBV9	.	TGTGCCAGCAGCCCCCCCCACGACCGACCGTATTTT	CASSPPHDRPYF
.	TRBJ1-3	TRBV10-3	.	TGTGCCATCAGTGAGATAGGGTTAGGAAACACCATATATTTT	CAISEIGLGNTIYF
.	TRBJ2-7	TRBV30	.	TGTGCCTGGACTAGTATCTACGAGCAGTACTTC	CAWTSIYEQYF
.	TRBJ2-3	TRBV7-9	.	TGTGCCAGCAGCTTAGGACAGGGAGGAACAGATACGCAGTATTTT	CASSLGQGGTDTQYF
.	TRBJ2-3	TRBV7-6	.	TGTGCCAGCAGCTTAGCTCGGGGCACAGATACGCAGTATTTT	CASSLARGTDTQYF
.	TRBJ2-2	TRBV2	.	TGTGCCAGCATGGGAGAGAACACCGGGGAGCTGTTTTTT	CASMGENTGELFF
.	TRBJ2-1	TRBV19	TRBD2	TGTGCCAGTAGCCCGGCCACCGGGACTAGGGAGTTCTTC	CASSPATGTREFF
once	TRBJ1-1	TRBV5-4	TRBD1	TGTGCCAGCAGCTTGGGGACAGGGGGGAACACTGAAGCTTTCTTT	CASSLGTGGNTEAFF
.	TRBJ1-6	TRBV6-5	.	TGTGCCAGCAGCCCCGACAGTTATAATTCACCCCTCCACTTT	CASSPDSYNSPLHF
.	TRBJ2-1	TRBV30	.	TGTGCCTGGAGTGGACTGCTATCTTCGCCGGACAATGAGCAGTTCTTC	CAWSGLLSSPDNEQFF
once	TRBJ2-7	TRBV5-1	.	TGCGCCAGCAGCTTGGGCGGGAACTCCCCCGAGCAGTACTTC	CASSLGGNSPEQYF
.	TRBJ1-5	TRBV6-6	.	TGTGCCAGCAGTTACGAACAGGACAATCAGCCCCAGCATTTT	CASSYEQDNQPQHF
once	TRBJ1-1	TRBV4-3	.	TGCGCCAGCAGTAGGGGCGCGGTGAACACTGAAGCTTTCTTT	CASSRGAVNTEAFF
.	TRBJ1-6	TRBV27	.	TGTGCCAGCAGTTTGAGCCCGAATTCACCCCTCCACTTT	CASSLSPNSPLHF
.	TRBJ2-1	TRBV6-6	.	TGTGCCAGCCAATCGGGATCCCCCTACAATGAGCAGTTCTTC	CASQSGSPYNEQFF
.	TRBJ1-1	TRBV27	.	TGTGCCAGCAGTTCCGCCGGACTTGGGAACACTGAAGCTTTCTTT	CASSSAGLGNTEAFF
once	TRBJ2-7	TRBV29-1	TRBD1	TGCAGCGTTCGGGACAGGGGCCCATCCTACGAGCAGTACTTC	CSVRDRGPSYEQYF
.	TRBJ1-3	TRBV14	.	TGTGCCAGCAGCACAATTTGGAACACCATATATTTT	CASSTIWNTIYF
once	TRBJ1-6	TRBV18	TRBD1	TGTGCCAGCTCAACGACAGGGGGTAATTCACCCCTCCACTTT	CASSTTGGNSPLHF
.	TRBJ1-1	TRBV25-1	.	TGTGCCAGCAGAACGCGGGGGAGTTTGAACACTGAAGCTTTCTTT	CASRTRGSLNTEAFF
once	TRBJ2-7	TRBV5-1	TRBD2	TGCGCCAGCAGCCTGGAGGGGACTAGCGGCTACGAGCAGTACTTC	CASSLEGTSGYEQYF
.	TRBJ1-4	TRBV28	.	TGTGCCAGCAGTCAGGGAACTAATGAAAAACTGTTTTTT	CASSQGTNEKLFF
.	TRBJ2-7	TRBV11-3	.	TGTGCCAGCAGCCTAGACGGCTACGAGCAGTACTTC	CASSLDGYEQYF
.	TRBJ2-2	TRBV4-1	.	TGCGCCAGCAGCCAAGAGAGTAGTACCGGGGAGCTGTTTTTT	CASSQESSTGELFF
.	TRBJ1-6	TRBV30	.	TGTGCCTGGAGTGTACTGGGACAAAGAGCTAATTCACCCCTCCACTTT	CAWSVLGQRANSPLHF
.	TRBJ1-1	TRBV27	.	TGTGCCAGCAGTTTGGGGTCCCCGAACACTGAAGCTTTCTTT	CASSLGSPNTEAFF
.	TRBJ2-1	TRBV6-5	.	TGTGCCAGCAGCCTCACCGTCTTCTATGAGCAGTTCTTC	CASSLTVFYEQFF
.	TRBJ2-2	TRBV2	.	TGTGCCAGCAGGGGGGGCAAAGCGAACACCGGGGAGCTGTTTTTT	CASRGGKANTGELFF